Listed here are 15 T cell receptor beta chains from one sample, sequenced in a study of shared clonotypes between healthy human individuals. Repertoires were generated with immunoSEQ multiplex PCR, while TCRdb's copy carries only in-frame clones and drops some. The sample comprises about 710,000 clones, around 70% of which are singletons, and more than 1.5% rests with the top ten. Input material: memory CD4+ T cells sorted from blood. The subset is: CD45RA-negative fraction. Receptors were obtained from a young woman in good health.

The chain uses TRBV7-3 and TRBJ1-1; no clear D. V was trimmed by 5 bases and J by 1 base, leaving 8 bases between them. CDR1 and CDR2 from the germline V gene are SGHTA and FQGTGA. The CDR3 contains 13 residues. The CDR3 region has the DNA TGTGCCAGCAGCGCTTTCCAGAACACTGAAGCTTTCTTT. It is translated as CASSAFQNTEAFF.

The chain joins TRBV6-4 to TRBJ2-5; D gene uncertain. This CDR3 comprises 14 residues. V lost 4 bases, J lost 1 base, and 10 bases lay in between. Germline CDR1 is MRHNA and CDR2 is SNTAGT. The DNA of the CDR3 is TGTGCCAGCAGTGGAGGCAGGTCCCAAGAGACCCAGTACTTC. Its protein is CASSGGRSQETQYF.

V is TRBV19 and J is TRBJ1-4; D ambiguous. Germline V CDR1 and CDR2: LNHDA, SQIVND (reference sequence). Between the trimmed V and J ends, which lost 5 bases and 4 bases, there was a span of 14 bases. This CDR3 region has 15 residues. CDR3 bases: TGTGCCAGTAGTCGGAGTCCGCTGATTAATGAAAAACTGTTTTTT. It codes for CASSRSPLINEKLFF.

This clone was observed a few times. The rearrangement uses TRBV28 and TRBJ1-1, with TRBD1 matching 8 bases. Germline CDR1 is MDHEN and CDR2 is SYDVKM. The CDR3 has 12 amino acids. J gave up 10 bases and V 6 bases, and 7 bases lay outside the gene matches. The DNA for the CDR3 is TGTGCCAGCAGCCGACAGGGGCTGACAGCTTTCTTT. Its translation: CASSRQGLTAFF.

CDR3 sequence: CASSADRQPQHF. The DNA of the CDR3 is TGTGCCAGCAGTGCGGACAGACAGCCCCAGCATTTT. The chain carries TRBV6-4 and TRBJ1-5; tentatively, D is TRBD1 (6 bases). Deletions cut 4 bases from V and 7 bases from J, with 8 bases between. The germline gives CDR1 MRHNA, CDR2 SNTAGT. The CDR3 spans 12 residues.

This clone was picked up one time. V is TRBV12-5 and J is TRBJ1-1; D ambiguous. From germline, CDR1 is LGHNT and CDR2 FRNRAP. V lost 7 bases and J 0 bases, leaving 12 bases between the germline ends. The CDR3 spans 14 residues. DNA of the CDR3: TGTGCTAGTGCCCAAGGACCCATGAACACTGAAGCTTTCTTT. This gives the protein CASAQGPMNTEAFF. Full variable domain (remainder filled in from reference TRBV12-5 and TRBJ1-1): DARVTQTPRHKVTEMGQEVTMRCQPILGHNTVFWYRQTMMQGLELLAYFRNRAPLDDSGMPKDRFSAEMPDATLATLKIQPSEPRDSAVYFCASAQGPMNTEAFFGQGTRLTVV.

This clone showed up many times. This sequence joins TRBV5-6 and TRBJ1-2; 8 bases map to TRBD1. Germline V gene sequence: CDR1 SGHDT, CDR2 YYEEEE. The CDR3 has 15 amino acids. Trimming at V came to 7 bases and at J to 4 bases, leaving 12 bases not matched to a gene. In DNA, the CDR3 is TGTGCCAGCGGCCGGACAGGGTCATTGCCCTATGGCTACACCTTC. Translating it yields CASGRTGSLPYGYTF.

The rearrangement uses TRBV29-1 and TRBJ2-3; 8 bases map to TRBD2. Germline V gene data show CDR1 as SQVTM and CDR2 as ANQGSEA. Losses at the gene ends were 3 bases for V and 0 bases for J; bases not matched to a gene: 5. This CDR3 spans 15 amino acids. The CDR3 nucleotides are TGCAGCGTTGAGGATAGCGGGGCTAGCACAGATACGCAGTATTTT. Protein sequence: CSVEDSGASTDTQYF.

To note about this clone: A much larger clonotype is one base distant, so this may be a read error. The V and J genes are TRBV5-6 and TRBJ1-2; 8 nucleotides align to TRBD1. Trimming at V came to 4 bases and at J to 3 bases, leaving 2 bases not matched to a gene. CDR3 length: 13 amino acids. Germline-derived CDR1 and CDR2 are SGHDT and YYEEEE. CDR3 in DNA: TGTGCCAGCAGCCCGACAGGGGACTATGGCTACACCTTC. Its translation is CASSPTGDYGYTF.

This chain links TRBV28 with TRBJ1-5; possibly TRBD1 for D (5 bases). The CDR3 length is 14 residues. Germline V gene lookup returns CDR1 MDHEN and CDR2 SYDVKM. The germline V and J ends were trimmed by 7 bases and 7 bases, with 17 bases remaining between them. The DNA for the CDR3 is TGTGCCAGCACCGACAGAGGACTTGGACAGCCCCAGCATTTT. Residues: CASTDRGLGQPQHF.

This chain joins TRBV28 and TRBJ2-1; 13 bases match TRBD2. Germline-derived CDR1 and CDR2 are MDHEN and SYDVKM. V was pared by 5 bases and J by 4 bases, with 5 bases of the junction left unmatched. There are 16 residues in the CDR3. This chain's CDR3 is CASSTGTSGVYNEQFF. In DNA form, the CDR3 reads TGTGCCAGCAGTACCGGGACTAGCGGGGTTTACAATGAGCAGTTCTTC. Full variable domain (outside the CDR3, taken from reference TRBV28 and TRBJ2-1): DVKVTQSSRYLVKRTGEKVFLECVQDMDHENMFWYRQDPGLGLRLIYFSYDVKMKEKGDIPEGYSVSREKKERFSLILESASTNQTSMYLCASSTGTSGVYNEQFFGPGTRLTVL.

The chain recombines TRBV7-9 with TRBJ2-1; no firm D call. The V end was cut by 0 bases, the J end by 7 bases, with 10 bases between. This CDR3 has 14 residues. Germline V gives CDR1 SEHNR, CDR2 FQNEAQ (reference sequence). The CDR3 is CASSLARSDNEQFF. The CDR3 DNA is TGTGCCAGCAGCTTAGCGAGGTCCGATAATGAGCAGTTCTTC.

The J gene is TRBJ2-7, the V gene TRBV29-1; 10 positions match TRBD2. Germline V lookup: CDR1 SQVTM, CDR2 ANQGSEA. The CDR3 covers 12 residues. V lost 6 bases and J lost 4; bases outside the gene matches: 3. DNA of the CDR3: TGCAGCGTCGTGACTAGCGGGTACGAGCAGTACTTC. Its translation is CSVVTSGYEQYF.

This clone was seen only a few times. J is TRBJ2-2 and V is TRBV2; D remains unclear. V lost 8 bases, J lost 4 bases, and 5 bases lay in between. Germline values: CDR1 SNHLY, CDR2 FYNNEI. CDR3 size: 11 residues. Here the CDR3 reads CASGRTGELFF. As DNA, the CDR3 is TGTGCCAGCGGCCGCACCGGGGAGCTGTTTTTT.

In this sample, this clone turned up a few times. The chain links TRBV11-2 to TRBJ1-4; D gene unclear. The CDR3 spans 14 residues. Germline V gene sequence: CDR1 SGHAT, CDR2 FQNNGV. The germline V and J ends were trimmed by 4 bases and 3 bases, with 9 bases remaining between them. CDR3 amino acids: CASSSGLSNEKLFF. Written as DNA, the CDR3 is TGTGCCAGCAGCTCCGGGCTGTCTAATGAAAAACTGTTTTTT. The whole variable domain, filled in from reference TRBV11-2 and TRBJ1-4, reads EAGVAQSPRYKIIEKRQSVAFWCNPISGHATLYWYQQILGQGPKLLIQFQNNGVVDDSQLPKDRFSAERLKGVDSTLKIQPAKLEDSAVYLCASSSGLSNEKLFFGSGTQLSVL.